Listed below are T cell receptor beta chains from one sample, sequenced in a study of cytomegalovirus exposure and HLA in healthy donors. TCRdb's table, derived via immunoSEQ multiplex PCR, lists solely in-frame clones and lacks some. Here the sample spans about 99,000 clones, 75% to 85% being singletons. The sequencing input was PBMCs. The receptors derive from a male donor in good health and CMV-seropositive. Each CDR3 is given with its conserved first and last residue. D genes are given only for firm matches. Clone size, where shown, is once, few, many, or a class for clones that have expanded.

D: TRBD1
size: NA
V: TRBV6-1
J: TRBJ2-3
DNA: TGTGCCAGCAGGGACAGGGGGAAGGGGACAGATACGCAGTATTTT
CDR3: CASRDRGKGTDTQYF

D: TRBD2
size: NA
V: TRBV5-4
J: TRBJ2-2
DNA: TGTGCCAGCAGCTCTAGCGGGGCAAGGACCGGGGAGCTGTTTTTT
CDR3: CASSSSGARTGELFF

D: TRBD1
size: NA
V: TRBV6-5
J: TRBJ1-6
DNA: TGTGCCAGCAGTTACTCGGGACAGTATAATTCACCCCTCCACTTT
CDR3: CASSYSGQYNSPLHF

D: NA
size: NA
V: TRBV29-1
J: TRBJ2-7
DNA: TGCAGCGTTGCGAGGGCACGCAACGAGCAGTACTTC
CDR3: CSVARARNEQYF

D: TRBD2
size: NA
V: TRBV19
J: TRBJ2-7
DNA: TGTGCCAGTAGTATCGGACTAGCGGAGTACTACGAGCAGTACTTC
CDR3: CASSIGLAEYYEQYF

D: NA
size: NA
V: TRBV18
J: TRBJ1-1
DNA: TGTGCCAGCTCACCTGTTCGGGGGGAAGCTTTCTTT
CDR3: CASSPVRGEAFF

D: NA
size: NA
V: TRBV2
J: TRBJ1-2
DNA: TGTGCCAGCAGTGATAAGATTCAGGGAAACTATGGCTACACCTTC
CDR3: CASSDKIQGNYGYTF

D: TRBD2
size: NA
V: TRBV6-5
J: TRBJ2-7
DNA: TGTGCCAGCAGGCGGACTAGCGGAGACTACGAGCAGTACTTC
CDR3: CASRRTSGDYEQYF

D: TRBD1
size: NA
V: TRBV7-8
J: TRBJ2-3
DNA: TGTGCCAGCAGCCCACCCAGGGGGCGAGGCACAGATACGCAGTATTTT
CDR3: CASSPPRGRGTDTQYF

D: TRBD1
size: NA
V: TRBV9
J: TRBJ1-6
DNA: TGTGCCAGCAGCGTAGAGACAGGGAGGAGATCACCCCTCCACTTT
CDR3: CASSVETGRRSPLHF

D: TRBD1
size: NA
V: TRBV6-5
J: TRBJ1-1
DNA: TGTGCCATCAGCGGGACAGGGTTGAACACTGAAGCTTTCTTT
CDR3: CAISGTGLNTEAFF

D: NA
size: NA
V: TRBV30
J: TRBJ1-6
DNA: TGTGCCTGGAGTGGGGCAGCTACAAGCTCCTATAATTCACCCCTCCACTTT
CDR3: CAWSGAATSSYNSPLHF

D: TRBD2
size: NA
V: TRBV6-5
J: TRBJ2-7
DNA: TGTGCCAGCAGTTACACGGGGGGTTCCTACGAGCAGTACTTC
CDR3: CASSYTGGSYEQYF

D: TRBD1
size: NA
V: TRBV5-1
J: TRBJ1-4
DNA: TGCGCCAGCAGCTGGGGAGACAGGGGAGGTGGCCTTGGCGAAAAACTGTTTTTT
CDR3: CASSWGDRGGGLGEKLFF

D: TRBD1
size: few
V: TRBV4-3
J: TRBJ1-4
DNA: TGCGCCAGCAGCCAAGACCCAAGGGGGCGTGGAGAAAAACTGTTTTTT
CDR3: CASSQDPRGRGEKLFF

D: TRBD2
size: NA
V: TRBV9
J: TRBJ2-7
DNA: TGTGCCAGCAGCCCGGGGGGCGAGCAGTACTTC
CDR3: CASSPGGEQYF

D: NA
size: NA
V: TRBV5-4
J: TRBJ1-1
DNA: TGTGCCAGCAGCTTGGGCGGTGAAGCTTTCTTT
CDR3: CASSLGGEAFF

D: NA
size: NA
V: TRBV11-2
J: TRBJ2-7
DNA: TGTGCCAGCAGCTTAGGGCAGGTCTACGAGCAGTACTTC
CDR3: CASSLGQVYEQYF